This entry is about one T cell receptor beta chain. Antigen: not known. It was with a sample-barcoded 5' primer and a J-beta primer mix that a second PCR of roughly 7 to 12 cycles was run. TCRdb re-analysed the 5' RACE reads in MiXCR, keeping a single row per CDR3 protein. The sample yields fewer than 600,000 distinct CDR3 sequences, roughly a quarter seen once. Each donor was a healthy Caucasian individual from Russia, aged roughly 6 to 100. This sample was included in a study of blood T cells in healthy people across ages. Germline lookup yields CDR1 SNHLY and CDR2 FYNNEI. The CDR3 is made up of 14 amino acids. The study, taken as a whole, reports: The CMV status of each donor remained undetermined, and this could have confounded shifts in expanded clonotypes. Getting older went along with TCR beta diversity per million T cells dropping roughly linearly.

These data are also associated with another study on T cells of mothers and their children.

This clonotype was sampled from a boy between 2 and 10 years old in good health. This rearrangement joins TRBV2 to TRBJ2-5, with TRBD1 matching 7 bases. The J call may be incorrect, as the DNA end agrees better with TRBJ2-1. What was sequenced was blood. CDR3 sequence: CASGDGQVNNEQFF. CDR3 bases: TGTGCCAGCGGAGATGGACAGGTTAACAATGAGCAGTTCTTC.